One TCR beta chain is described in this entry. This sample was included in a study of control samples from healthy donors and cancer patients. Libraries were prepared by immunoSEQ multiplex PCR; TCRdb keeps only in-frame clonotypes and omits some of them. The data contain about 28,000 clones, around 87% of them singletons. The clonotype comes from a woman aged 40 to 50 with lung cancer. Material for sequencing was PBMCs.

The CDR3 here is CASSFGRRDQPQHF. DNA for the CDR3: TGTGCCAGCAGCTTCGGCAGGAGAGATCAGCCCCAGCATTTT. J is TRBJ1-5 and V is TRBV5-8; no definite D call. The germline V and J ends were trimmed by 2 bases and 5 bases, with 11 bases remaining between them. The V gene's germline CDR1 is SGHTS and CDR2 YDEGEE. CDR3 size: 14 residues.